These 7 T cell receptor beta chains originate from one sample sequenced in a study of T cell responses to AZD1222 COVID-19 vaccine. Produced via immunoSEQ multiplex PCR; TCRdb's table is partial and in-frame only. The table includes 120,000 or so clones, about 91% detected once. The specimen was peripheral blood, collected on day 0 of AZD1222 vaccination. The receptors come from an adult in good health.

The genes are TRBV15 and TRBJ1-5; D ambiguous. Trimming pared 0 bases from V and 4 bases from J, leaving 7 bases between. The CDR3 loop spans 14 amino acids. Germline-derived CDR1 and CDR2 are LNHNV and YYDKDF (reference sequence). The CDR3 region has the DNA TGTGCCACCAGCAGAGATCCGGAGAATCAGCCCCAGCATTTT. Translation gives CATSRDPENQPQHF.

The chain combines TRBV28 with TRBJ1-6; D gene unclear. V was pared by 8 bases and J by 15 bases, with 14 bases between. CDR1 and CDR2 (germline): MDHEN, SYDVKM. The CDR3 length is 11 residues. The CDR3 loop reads CASSPSGSLHF. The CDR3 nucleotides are TGTGCCAGCTCCCCGTCGGGGAGCCTCCACTTT.

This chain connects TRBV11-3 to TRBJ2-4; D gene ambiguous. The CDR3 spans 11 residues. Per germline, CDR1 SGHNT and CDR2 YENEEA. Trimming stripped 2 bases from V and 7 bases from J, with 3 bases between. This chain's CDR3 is CASSLSNIQYF. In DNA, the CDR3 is TGTGCCAGCAGCTTATCCAACATTCAGTACTTC.

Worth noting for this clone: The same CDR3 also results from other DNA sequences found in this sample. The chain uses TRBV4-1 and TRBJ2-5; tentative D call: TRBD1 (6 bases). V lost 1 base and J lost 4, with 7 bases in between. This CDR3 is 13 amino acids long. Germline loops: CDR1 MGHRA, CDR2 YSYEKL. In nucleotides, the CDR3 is TGCGCCAGCAGCCAAGTAGGGGGAGAGACCCAGTACTTC. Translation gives CASSQVGGETQYF.

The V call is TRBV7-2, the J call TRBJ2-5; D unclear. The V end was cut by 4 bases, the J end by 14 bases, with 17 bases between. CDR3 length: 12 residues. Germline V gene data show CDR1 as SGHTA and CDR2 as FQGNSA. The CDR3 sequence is CASSSLGSTPYF. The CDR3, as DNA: TGTGCCAGCAGCTCCCTAGGTAGCACTCCCTACTTC.

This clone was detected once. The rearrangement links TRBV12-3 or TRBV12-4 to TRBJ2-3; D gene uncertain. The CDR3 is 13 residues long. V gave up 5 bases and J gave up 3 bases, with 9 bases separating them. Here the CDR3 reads CASSLGVTDTQYF. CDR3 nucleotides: TGTGCCAGCAGTCTTGGGGTTACAGATACGCAGTATTTT.

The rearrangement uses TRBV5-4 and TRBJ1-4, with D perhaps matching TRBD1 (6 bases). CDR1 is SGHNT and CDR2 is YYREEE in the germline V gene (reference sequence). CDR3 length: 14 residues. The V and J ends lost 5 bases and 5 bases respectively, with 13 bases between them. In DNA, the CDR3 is TGTGCCAGCAGTAACCGGGACATCAATGAAAAACTGTTTTTT. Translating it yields CASSNRDINEKLFF.